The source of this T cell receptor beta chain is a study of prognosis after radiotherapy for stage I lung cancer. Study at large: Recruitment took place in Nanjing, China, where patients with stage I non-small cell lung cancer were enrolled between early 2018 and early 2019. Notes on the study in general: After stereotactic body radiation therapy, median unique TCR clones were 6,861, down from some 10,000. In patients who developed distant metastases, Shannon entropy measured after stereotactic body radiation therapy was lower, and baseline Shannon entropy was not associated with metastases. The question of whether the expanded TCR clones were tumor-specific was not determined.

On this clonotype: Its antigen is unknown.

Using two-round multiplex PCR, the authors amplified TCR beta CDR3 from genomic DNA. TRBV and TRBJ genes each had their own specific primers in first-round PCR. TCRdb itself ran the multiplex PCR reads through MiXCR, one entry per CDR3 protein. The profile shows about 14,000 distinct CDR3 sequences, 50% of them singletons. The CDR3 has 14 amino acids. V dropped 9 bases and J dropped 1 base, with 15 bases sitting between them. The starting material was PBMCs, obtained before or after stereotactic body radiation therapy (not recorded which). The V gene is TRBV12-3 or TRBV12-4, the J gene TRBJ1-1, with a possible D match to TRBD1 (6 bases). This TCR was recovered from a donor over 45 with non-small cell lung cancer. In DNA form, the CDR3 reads TGTGCCAGTCATTCCGGACAGCCGAACACTGAAGCTTTCTTT. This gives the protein CASHSGQPNTEAFF.